The clone carrying this TCR beta chain came up a few times. Antigen specificity is unknown. These data come from a study of STAT5B mutations in CD4+ large granular lymphocyte leukemia. Clones were sequenced by immunoSEQ multiplex PCR, and TCRdb holds only the in-frame ones, with some missing. The table lists roughly 30,000 clones, 65% to 75% of them singletons. From germline, CDR1 is SGHTA and CDR2 FQGNSA. Trimming removed 5 bases at V and 4 bases at J, with 11 bases between. CDR3 length equals 13 residues. Whole-study results and caveats: 8/27 top patient clones versus 2/35 control clones were TRBV06-family.

The chain uses TRBV7-2 and TRBJ2-5; the D gene is possibly TRBD2 (5 bases). Sample: CD4+ T cells from blood buffy coats. The sequence was collected from a human donor in good health. The CDR3 DNA follows: TGTGCCAGCAGCCCCACGGCGGGAGAGACCCAGTACTTC. The encoded protein is CASSPTAGETQYF. The full variable domain, its missing parts supplied by reference TRBV7-2 and TRBJ2-5, is GAGVSQSPSNKVTEKGKDVELRCDPISGHTALYWYRQSLGQGLEFLIYFQGNSAPDKSGLPSDRFSAERTGGSVSTLTIQRTQQEDSAVYLCASSPTAGETQYFGPGTRLLVL.